These 13 T cell receptor beta chains came from one sample sequenced in a study of T cell changes during pregnancy in multiple sclerosis. Method: immunoSEQ multiplex PCR; TCRdb's copy keeps in-frame clones and lacks some. The sample yields approximately 40,000 clones, around 89% seen once. Sequenced material: CD4+ T cells from peripheral blood mononuclear cells, taken in the first trimester of pregnancy. All receptors derive from a female donor with multiple sclerosis, enrolled in a pregnancy study.

The V call is TRBV27, the J call TRBJ1-3; D is unresolved. Deletions cut 6 bases from V and 0 bases from J, with 9 bases between. CDR1 and CDR2 from the germline V gene are MNHEY and SMNVEV (reference sequence). The CDR3 has 14 residues. The CDR3 reads CASRITHSGNTIYF. The CDR3 DNA reads as TGTGCCAGCAGGATAACACACTCTGGAAACACCATATATTTT.

The V and J genes are TRBV7-2 and TRBJ2-1; D is perhaps TRBD2 (6 bases). Germline CDR1 is SGHTA and CDR2 is FQGNSA. The CDR3 has 18 residues. V was cut by 5 bases and J by 10 bases, with 30 bases left in between. The CDR3 is CASSLRALMGLPVEEQFF. The CDR3 DNA reads as TGTGCCAGCAGCCTACGGGCCCTGATGGGACTTCCCGTCGAGGAGCAGTTCTTC.

This chain joins TRBV5-1 and TRBJ2-1, with D possibly matching TRBD1 (6 bases). The CDR3 runs 14 residues. V was cut by 2 bases and J by 9 bases, with 15 bases left in between. CDR1 and CDR2 from the germline V gene are SGHRS and YFSETQ. This chain's CDR3 is CASSLILQGSEQFF. The CDR3 DNA reads as TGCGCCAGCAGCTTAATTCTACAGGGTAGTGAGCAGTTCTTC.

The chain has TRBV30 and TRBJ1-2; 7 nucleotides line up with TRBD1. Per germline, CDR1 GTSNPN and CDR2 SVGIG (reference sequence). CDR3 length: 16 residues. V shed 3 bases, J shed 4 bases, and the junction held 14 bases outside the gene matches. Written as DNA, the CDR3 is TGTGCCTGGAGCCGGGACAGCCCCGCAGTAGGCTATGGCTACACCTTC. Its translation is CAWSRDSPAVGYGYTF. Looking up the rest from reference TRBV30 and TRBJ1-2 gives the full variable domain: SQTIHQWPATLVQPVGSPLSLECTVEGTSNPNLYWYRQAAGRGLQLLFYSVGIGQISSEVPQNLSASRPQDRQFILSSKKLLLSDSGFYLCAWSRDSPAVGYGYTFGSGTRLTVV.

CDR3 coding DNA: TGTGCCAGCAGTGAAGCTGGGGGGGGCGCCCCTGAATTCAATCAGCCCCAGCATTTT. It translates to CASSEAGGGAPEFNQPQHF. V usage is TRBV6-1 and J usage is TRBJ1-5; a weak D match, TRBD1 (6 bases). CDR1 is MNHNS and CDR2 is SASEGT in the germline V gene. The ends were cut back, 0 bases at V and 3 bases at J, with 21 bases in the middle. The CDR3 runs 19 residues.

J is TRBJ2-1 and V is TRBV15; unclear D gene. The CDR3 is made up of 13 amino acids. Trimming took off 0 bases at V and 11 bases at J, with 11 bases between the two ends. CDR1 is LNHNV, CDR2 YYDKDF, per germline (reference sequence). CDR3 nucleotide sequence: TGTGCCACCAGCAGAGATCTCAGACTGCAGCAGTTCTTC. As protein: CATSRDLRLQQFF.

This chain connects TRBV7-2 to TRBJ2-3, with TRBD1 identical over 7 bases. Per germline, CDR1 SGHTA and CDR2 FQGNSA. The CDR3 contains 10 residues. V gave up 10 bases and J gave up 14 bases; unmatched junction bases: 9. The CDR3 nucleotides read TGTGCCACCTTGGACAGGCGCATGTATTTT. This gives the protein CATLDRRMYF. Together with reference TRBV7-2 and TRBJ2-3, the CDR3 gives the full variable domain: GAGVSQSPSNKVTEKGKDVELRCDPISGHTALYWYRQSLGQGLEFLIYFQGNSAPDKSGLPSDRFSAERTGGSVSTLTIQRTQQEDSAVYLCATLDRRMYFGPGTRLTVL.

This clone is a singleton in its sample. V usage is TRBV7-8 and J usage is TRBJ2-7, with 11 bases identical to TRBD1. The length of the CDR3 is 15 residues. Germline-derived CDR1 and CDR2 are SGHVS and FQNEAQ. V lost 1 base, J lost 6 bases, and 5 bases stayed unmatched. The CDR3 region has the DNA TGTGCCAGCAGCTTAGGAGGACAGGGGGCCATCGAGCAGTACTTC. Its translation: CASSLGGQGAIEQYF.

The chain uses TRBV6-6 and TRBJ1-1; unclear D gene. Germline lookup yields CDR1 MNHNY and CDR2 SVGAGI (reference sequence). V was shortened by 2 bases and J by 0 bases, with 7 bases between the two germline ends. The CDR3 consists of 14 residues. The CDR3 reads CASSYTGVNTEAFF. The DNA for the CDR3 is TGTGCCAGCAGTTACACCGGGGTGAACACTGAAGCTTTCTTT.

V is TRBV7-2 and J is TRBJ2-2, with 7 bases fitting TRBD2. From germline, CDR1 is SGHTA and CDR2 FQGNSA. This CDR3 spans 16 amino acids. V lost 5 bases and J lost 2; bases outside the gene matches: 8. The CDR3 coding sequence is TGTGCCAGCAGCCCCTTTGCGGGGGTCAACACCGGGGAGCTGTTTTTT. Translation: CASSPFAGVNTGELFF.

This rearrangement joins TRBV11-2 to TRBJ2-7, with 7 bases fitting TRBD2. Trimming cost V 6 bases and J 3 bases; bases outside gene matches: 2. The CDR3 consists of 12 residues. Looked up from germline, CDR1 is SGHAT and CDR2 is FQNNGV. CDR3 coding DNA: TGTGCCAGCAGTCCGGGGGGCTACGAGCAGTACTTC. Translated: CASSPGGYEQYF.

This clone was detected only once. This chain uses TRBV28 with TRBJ1-4, with TRBD1 identical over 7 bases. Germline loops: CDR1 MDHEN, CDR2 SYDVKM. V lost 5 bases, J lost 7 bases, and 7 bases stayed unmatched. The CDR3 sequence is 14 residues long. The CDR3 reads CASSRQGVGEKLFF. DNA of the CDR3: TGTGCCAGCAGTCGACAGGGCGTCGGTGAAAAACTGTTTTTT.

The chain links TRBV28 to TRBJ2-1; TRBD1 agrees at 11 bases. In germline, CDR1 is MDHEN, CDR2 SYDVKM. With V trimmed by 1 base and J by 6 bases, 2 bases remained unmatched. CDR3 size: 15 residues. In DNA, the CDR3 is TGTGCCAGCAGTTTATCCGGGACAGGGGGCAATGAGCAGTTCTTC. Protein: CASSLSGTGGNEQFF.